The T cell receptor (beta chain) described here comes from a study of T cell repertoires in cytomegalovirus infection. CDR3 length: 17 amino acids. CDR1 LNHDA and CDR2 SQIVND come from the germline V gene (reference sequence). Trimming at V came to 6 bases and at J to 2 bases, leaving 13 bases not matched to a gene. Each CDR3 protein gets one entry after TCRdb re-called the reads with MiXCR. The sample lists 450,000 to 650,000 distinct CDR3 sequences, approximately 25% seen once, with less than 15% in the top ten. V gene TRBV19 combines with J gene TRBJ2-1; 7 bases fit TRBD2. The origin of this receptor is a human donor in good health (CMV status not recorded). Some clones in this sample may be carry-over from other donors' samples. The sequenced material came from PBMCs. Here the CDR3 reads CASSLIRLADTYNEQFF. CDR3 nucleotides: TGTGCCAGTAGCCTGATAAGACTAGCCGATACCTACAATGAGCAGTTCTTC.